This T cell receptor (beta chain) was recorded in a study of cytomegalovirus exposure and HLA in healthy donors. This PCR relied on a set of 60 Vbeta primers and 13 Jbeta primers. Libraries were prepared by immunoSEQ multiplex PCR; TCRdb keeps only in-frame clonotypes and omits some of them. Seen in this sample are 200,000 or so clones; the ten most common clones hold less than 0.9%. Germline CDR1 reads SQVTM; CDR2 reads ANQGSEA. CDR3 length: 14 amino acids. Trimming removed 6 bases from V and 4 bases from J, with 15 bases in between. The chain uses TRBV29-1 and TRBJ2-2; tentatively, D is TRBD2 (5 bases). This TCR was recovered from a boy between 10 and 17 years old in good health and CMV-seronegative. Source material: PBMCs. The chain's CDR3 is CSVPRLASTGELFF. The CDR3 nucleotides read TGCAGCGTCCCTAGGCTAGCTAGCACCGGGGAGCTGTTTTTT.